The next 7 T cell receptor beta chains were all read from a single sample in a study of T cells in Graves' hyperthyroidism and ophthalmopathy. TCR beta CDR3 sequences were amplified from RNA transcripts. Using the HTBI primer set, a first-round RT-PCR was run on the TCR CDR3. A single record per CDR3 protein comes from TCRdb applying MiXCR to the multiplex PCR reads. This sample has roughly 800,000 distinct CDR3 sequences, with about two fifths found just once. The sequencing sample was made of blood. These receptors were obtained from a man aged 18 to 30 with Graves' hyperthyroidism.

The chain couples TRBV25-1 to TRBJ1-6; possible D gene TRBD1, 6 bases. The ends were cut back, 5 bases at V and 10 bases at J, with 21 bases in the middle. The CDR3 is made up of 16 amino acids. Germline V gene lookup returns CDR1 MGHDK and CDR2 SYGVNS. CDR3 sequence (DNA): TGTGCCAGCAGTTCCCTCTTCCGGGACAACAAGTCACCCCTCCACTTT. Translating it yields CASSSLFRDNKSPLHF.

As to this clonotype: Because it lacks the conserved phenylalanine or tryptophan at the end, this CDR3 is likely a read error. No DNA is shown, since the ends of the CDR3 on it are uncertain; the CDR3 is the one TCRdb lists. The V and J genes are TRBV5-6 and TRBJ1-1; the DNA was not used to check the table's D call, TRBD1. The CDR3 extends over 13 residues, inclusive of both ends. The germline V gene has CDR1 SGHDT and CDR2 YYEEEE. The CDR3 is CASSLARNGRGTI.

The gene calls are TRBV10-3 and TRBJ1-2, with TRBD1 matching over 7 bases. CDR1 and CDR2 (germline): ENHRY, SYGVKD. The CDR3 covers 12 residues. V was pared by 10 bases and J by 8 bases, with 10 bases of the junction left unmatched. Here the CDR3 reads CATGADREGYTF. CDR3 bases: TGTGCCACCGGGGCCGACAGGGAGGGCTACACCTTC.

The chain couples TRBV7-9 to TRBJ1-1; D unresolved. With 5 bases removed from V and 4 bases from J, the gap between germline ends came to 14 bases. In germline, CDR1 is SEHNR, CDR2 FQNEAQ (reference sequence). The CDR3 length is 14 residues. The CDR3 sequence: CASSHLQRTTEAFF. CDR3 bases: TGTGCCAGCAGCCATCTACAGCGGACCACTGAAGCTTTCTTT.

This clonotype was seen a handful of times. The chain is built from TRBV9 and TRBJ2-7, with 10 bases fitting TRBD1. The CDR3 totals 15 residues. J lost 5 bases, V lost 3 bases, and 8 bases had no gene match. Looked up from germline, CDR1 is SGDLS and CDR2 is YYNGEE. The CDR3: CASSGRQGAINEQYF. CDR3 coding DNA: TGTGCCAGCAGCGGAAGACAGGGGGCCATAAACGAGCAGTACTTC.

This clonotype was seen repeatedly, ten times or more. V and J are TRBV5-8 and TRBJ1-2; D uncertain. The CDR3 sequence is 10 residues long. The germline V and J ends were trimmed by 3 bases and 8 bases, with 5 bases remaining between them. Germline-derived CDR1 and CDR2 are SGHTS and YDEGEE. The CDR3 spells CASSSMGYTF. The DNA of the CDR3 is TGTGCCAGCAGCTCAATGGGCTACACCTTC.

This CDR3 is CASTLRASGAYEQYF. The CDR3 nucleotides are TGTGCCAGTACCCTGCGGGCTAGCGGAGCCTACGAGCAGTACTTC. This chain connects TRBV2 to TRBJ2-7; 7 bases agree with TRBD2. The trim removed 9 bases at V and 2 bases at J, leaving 13 bases unmatched. Germline CDR1 reads SNHLY; CDR2 reads FYNNEI. The CDR3 runs to 15 residues.